This T cell receptor beta chain was recorded in a study of molecular identifiers for immune sequencing clone quantification. Study-wide findings and caveats: Over 97% of effector molecules, yet under 1% of naive-cell molecules, were held by clones above 20 RNA copies.

Previously published methods and listed TCR primers were used for the bulk TCR libraries. TCRdb reanalysed the PCR reads using MiXCR and keeps one entry per CDR3 protein. The sample records about 640,000 distinct CDR3 sequences, nearly 20% being singletons. Comments on this clonotype: Its antigen remains unknown. Sequence at one end of the junction differs from germline and may be a read error.

The CDR3 totals 16 residues. Germline V gene data show CDR1 as MNHEY and CDR2 as SVGEGT. Researchers sorted naive CD8 T cells as cells that were CD8+CD4-CCR7+CD45RA+. V and J are TRBV6-2 or TRBV6-3 and TRBJ1-1; tentatively, D is TRBD1 (6 bases). The sequencing input was naive CD8+ T cells from blood, with Jurkat cell RNA spiked in. Subset in this sample: FACS-sorted CD8+CD4-CCR7+CD45RA+ naive T cells. The sequence was obtained from a human donor in good health. Some libraries in this study had Jurkat cell RNA spiked in. CDR3 nucleotides: TGTGCCGGCAGTTACTCGGTTGTGCAGGGGCTCACTGAAGCTTTCTTT. It yields the protein CAGSYSVVQGLTEAFF.